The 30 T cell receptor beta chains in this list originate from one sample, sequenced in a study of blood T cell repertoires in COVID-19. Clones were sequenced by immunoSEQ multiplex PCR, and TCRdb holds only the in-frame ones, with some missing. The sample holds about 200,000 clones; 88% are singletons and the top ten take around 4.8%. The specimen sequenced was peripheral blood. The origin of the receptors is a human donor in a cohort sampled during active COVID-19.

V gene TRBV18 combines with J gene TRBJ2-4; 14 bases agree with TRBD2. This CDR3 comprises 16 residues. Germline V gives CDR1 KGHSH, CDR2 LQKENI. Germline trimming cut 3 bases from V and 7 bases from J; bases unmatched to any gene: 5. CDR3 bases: TGTGCCAGCTCACCGACTAGCGGGGGGGTTGGGAACATTCAGTACTTC. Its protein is CASSPTSGGVGNIQYF.

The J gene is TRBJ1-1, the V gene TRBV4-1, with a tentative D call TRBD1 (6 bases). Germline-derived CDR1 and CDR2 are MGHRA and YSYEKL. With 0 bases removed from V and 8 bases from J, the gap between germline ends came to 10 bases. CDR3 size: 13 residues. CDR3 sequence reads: CASSQEHREEAFF. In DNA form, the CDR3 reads TGCGCCAGCAGCCAAGAACACAGGGAAGAAGCTTTCTTT.

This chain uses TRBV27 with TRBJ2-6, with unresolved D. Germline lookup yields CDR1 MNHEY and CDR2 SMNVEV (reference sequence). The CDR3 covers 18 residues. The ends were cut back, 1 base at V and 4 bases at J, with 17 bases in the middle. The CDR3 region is CASSLLYLGGAGANVLTF. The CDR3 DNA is TGTGCCAGCAGTTTATTATATCTCGGTGGAGCCGGGGCCAACGTCCTGACTTTC.

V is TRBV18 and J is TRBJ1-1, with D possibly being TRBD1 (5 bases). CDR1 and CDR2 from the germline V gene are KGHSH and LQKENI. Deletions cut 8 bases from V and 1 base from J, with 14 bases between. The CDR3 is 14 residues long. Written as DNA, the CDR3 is TGTGCCAGCCATAAGAGCGGGGGGAACACTGAAGCTTTCTTT. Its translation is CASHKSGGNTEAFF.

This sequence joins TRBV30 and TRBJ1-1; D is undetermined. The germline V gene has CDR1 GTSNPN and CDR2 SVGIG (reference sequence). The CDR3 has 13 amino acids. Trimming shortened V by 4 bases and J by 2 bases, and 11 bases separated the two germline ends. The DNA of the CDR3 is TGTGCCTGGAACCACCGGGTAAACACTGAAGCTTTCTTT. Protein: CAWNHRVNTEAFF.

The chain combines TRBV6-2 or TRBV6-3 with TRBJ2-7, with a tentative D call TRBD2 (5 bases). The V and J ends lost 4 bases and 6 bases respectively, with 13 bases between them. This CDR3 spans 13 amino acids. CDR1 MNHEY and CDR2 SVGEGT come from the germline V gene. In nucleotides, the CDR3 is TGTGCCAGCAGTTTCTTTCCGGGGAGCGAGCAGTACTTC. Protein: CASSFFPGSEQYF.

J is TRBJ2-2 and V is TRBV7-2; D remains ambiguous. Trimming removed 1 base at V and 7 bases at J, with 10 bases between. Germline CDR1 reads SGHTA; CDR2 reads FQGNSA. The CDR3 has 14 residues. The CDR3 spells CASSLVGSGGELFF. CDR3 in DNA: TGTGCCAGCAGCTTAGTCGGCTCAGGCGGGGAGCTGTTTTTT.

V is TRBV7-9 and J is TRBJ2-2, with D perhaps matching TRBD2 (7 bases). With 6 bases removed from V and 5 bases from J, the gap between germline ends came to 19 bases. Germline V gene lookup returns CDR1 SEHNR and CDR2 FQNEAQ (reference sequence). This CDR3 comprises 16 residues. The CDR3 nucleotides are TGTGCCAGCAGTTTCTTGTCGGGGGGCGGGACCGGGGAGCTGTTTTTT. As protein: CASSFLSGGGTGELFF.

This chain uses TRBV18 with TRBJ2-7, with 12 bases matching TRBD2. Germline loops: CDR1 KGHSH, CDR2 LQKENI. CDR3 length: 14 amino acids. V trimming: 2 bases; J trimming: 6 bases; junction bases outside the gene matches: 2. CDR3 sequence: CASSPRTSGVEQYF. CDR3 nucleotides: TGTGCCAGCTCACCAAGGACTAGCGGGGTCGAGCAGTACTTC.

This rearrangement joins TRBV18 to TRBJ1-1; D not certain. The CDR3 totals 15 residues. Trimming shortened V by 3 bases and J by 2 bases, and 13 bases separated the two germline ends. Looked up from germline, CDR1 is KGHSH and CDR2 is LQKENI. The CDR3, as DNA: TGTGCCAGCTCACCGGTGGTCAGTGAAAACACTGAAGCTTTCTTT. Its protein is CASSPVVSENTEAFF.

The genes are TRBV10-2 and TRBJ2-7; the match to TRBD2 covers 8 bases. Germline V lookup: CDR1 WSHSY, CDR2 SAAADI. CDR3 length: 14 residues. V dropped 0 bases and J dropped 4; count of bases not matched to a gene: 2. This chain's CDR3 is CASSESSGKYEQYF. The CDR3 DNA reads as TGCGCCAGCAGTGAGTCTAGCGGGAAGTACGAGCAGTACTTC.

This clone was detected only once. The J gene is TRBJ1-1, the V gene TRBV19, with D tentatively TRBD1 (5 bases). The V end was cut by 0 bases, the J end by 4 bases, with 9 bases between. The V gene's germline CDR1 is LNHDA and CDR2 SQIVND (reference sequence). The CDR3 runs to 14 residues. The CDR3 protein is CASSIEGDGTEAFF. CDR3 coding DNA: TGTGCCAGTAGTATAGAAGGGGATGGCACTGAAGCTTTCTTT.

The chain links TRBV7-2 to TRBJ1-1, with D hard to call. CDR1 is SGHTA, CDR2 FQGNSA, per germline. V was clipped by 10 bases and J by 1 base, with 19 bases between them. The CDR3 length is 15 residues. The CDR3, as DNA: TGTGCCACACAAGTGTCCAGATCGGGGAACACTGAAGCTTTCTTT. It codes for CATQVSRSGNTEAFF.

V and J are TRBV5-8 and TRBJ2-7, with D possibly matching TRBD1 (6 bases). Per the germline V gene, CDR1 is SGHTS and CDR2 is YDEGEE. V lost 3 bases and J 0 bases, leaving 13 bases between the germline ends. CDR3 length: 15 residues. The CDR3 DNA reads TGTGCCAGCAGCTCTAGACAGGATTTCTCCTACGAGCAGTACTTC. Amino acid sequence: CASSSRQDFSYEQYF.

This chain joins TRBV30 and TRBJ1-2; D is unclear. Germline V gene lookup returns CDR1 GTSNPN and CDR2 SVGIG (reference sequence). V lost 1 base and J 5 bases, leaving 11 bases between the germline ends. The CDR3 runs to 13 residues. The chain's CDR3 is CAWSDNSWYGYTF. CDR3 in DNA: TGTGCCTGGAGTGATAACAGTTGGTATGGCTACACCTTC.

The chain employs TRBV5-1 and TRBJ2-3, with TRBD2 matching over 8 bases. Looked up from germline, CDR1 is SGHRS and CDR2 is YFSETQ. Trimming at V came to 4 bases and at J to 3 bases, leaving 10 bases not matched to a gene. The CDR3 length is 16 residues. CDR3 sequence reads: CASSRGVAGMTDTQYF. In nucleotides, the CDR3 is TGCGCCAGCAGCCGGGGGGTAGCGGGGATGACAGATACGCAGTATTTT.

This chain's CDR3 is CASSQELNTGELFF. CDR3 nucleotide sequence: TGTGCCAGCAGCCAAGAACTTAACACCGGGGAGCTGTTTTTT. The gene calls are TRBV4-2 and TRBJ2-2; no definite D call. V dropped 0 bases and J dropped 2 bases, with 4 bases sitting between them. This CDR3 spans 14 amino acids. Germline values: CDR1 LGHNA, CDR2 YNFKEQ.

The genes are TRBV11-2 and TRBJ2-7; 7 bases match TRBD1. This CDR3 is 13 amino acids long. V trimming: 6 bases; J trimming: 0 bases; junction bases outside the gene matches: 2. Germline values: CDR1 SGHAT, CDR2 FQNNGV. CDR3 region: CASRRDSSYEQYF. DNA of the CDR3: TGTGCCAGCAGACGGGACAGCTCCTACGAGCAGTACTTC. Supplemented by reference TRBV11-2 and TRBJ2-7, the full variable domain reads EAGVAQSPRYKIIEKRQSVAFWCNPISGHATLYWYQQILGQGPKLLIQFQNNGVVDDSQLPKDRFSAERLKGVDSTLKIQPAKLEDSAVYLCASRRDSSYEQYFGPGTRLTVT.

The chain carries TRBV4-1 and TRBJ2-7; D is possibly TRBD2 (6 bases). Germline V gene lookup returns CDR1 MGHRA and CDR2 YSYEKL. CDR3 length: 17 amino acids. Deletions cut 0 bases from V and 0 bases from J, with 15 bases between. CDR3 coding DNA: TGCGCCAGCAGCCAAGAGGCGGGGTCCTACTACTCCTACGAGCAGTACTTC. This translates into CASSQEAGSYYSYEQYF.

The DNA of the CDR3 is TGTGCCAGCAGCTTGGGGGCTCCCGAGCAGTTCTTC. As protein: CASSLGAPEQFF. This chain uses TRBV11-2 with TRBJ2-1, with D perhaps matching TRBD1 (6 bases). The CDR3 extends over 12 amino acids. Deletions cut 3 bases from V and 10 bases from J, with 10 bases between. CDR1 is SGHAT, CDR2 FQNNGV, per germline.

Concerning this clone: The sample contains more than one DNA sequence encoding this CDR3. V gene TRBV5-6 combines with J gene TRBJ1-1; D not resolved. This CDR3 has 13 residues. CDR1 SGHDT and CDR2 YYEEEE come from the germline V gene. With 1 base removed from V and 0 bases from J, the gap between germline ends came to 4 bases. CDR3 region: CASSLTVNTEAFF. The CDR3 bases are TGTGCCAGCAGCTTGACGGTGAACACTGAAGCTTTCTTT.

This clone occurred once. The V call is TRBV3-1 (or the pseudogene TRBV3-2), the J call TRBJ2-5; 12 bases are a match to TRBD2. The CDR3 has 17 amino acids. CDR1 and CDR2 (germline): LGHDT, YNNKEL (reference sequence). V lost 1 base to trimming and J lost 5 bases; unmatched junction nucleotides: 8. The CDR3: CASSQVPSGGARETQYF. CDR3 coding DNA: TGTGCCAGCAGCCAAGTCCCTAGCGGGGGGGCTCGGGAGACCCAGTACTTC.

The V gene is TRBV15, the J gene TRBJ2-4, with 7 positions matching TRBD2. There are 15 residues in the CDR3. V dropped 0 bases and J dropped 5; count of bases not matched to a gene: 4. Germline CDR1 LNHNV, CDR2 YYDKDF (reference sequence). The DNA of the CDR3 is TGTGCCACCAGCAGAGATATGGGACTACAAAACATTCAGTACTTC. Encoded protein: CATSRDMGLQNIQYF.

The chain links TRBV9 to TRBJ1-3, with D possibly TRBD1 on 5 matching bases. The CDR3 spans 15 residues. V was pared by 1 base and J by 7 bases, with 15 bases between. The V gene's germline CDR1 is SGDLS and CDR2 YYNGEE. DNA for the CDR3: TGTGCCAGCAGCGTATCTCAGGGAACCTGGAACACCATATATTTT. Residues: CASSVSQGTWNTIYF.

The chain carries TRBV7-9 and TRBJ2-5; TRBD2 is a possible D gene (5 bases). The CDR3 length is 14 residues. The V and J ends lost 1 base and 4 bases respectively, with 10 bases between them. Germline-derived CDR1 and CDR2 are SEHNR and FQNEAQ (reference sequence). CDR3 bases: TGTGCCAGCAGCTTAGGAATAGGGAGAGAGACCCAGTACTTC. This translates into CASSLGIGRETQYF.

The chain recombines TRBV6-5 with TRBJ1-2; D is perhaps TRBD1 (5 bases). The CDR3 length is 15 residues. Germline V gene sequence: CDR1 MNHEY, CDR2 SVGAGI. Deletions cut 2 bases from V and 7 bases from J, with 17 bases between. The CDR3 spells CASSYQNGGSGGYTF. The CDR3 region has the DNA TGTGCCAGCAGTTACCAAAATGGGGGGTCGGGTGGCTACACCTTC.

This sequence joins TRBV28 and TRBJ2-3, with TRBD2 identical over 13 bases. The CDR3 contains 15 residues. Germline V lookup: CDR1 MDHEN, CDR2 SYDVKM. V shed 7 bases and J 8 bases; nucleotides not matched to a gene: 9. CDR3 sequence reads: CASTTTSGRTGTQYF. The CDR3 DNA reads TGTGCCAGCACTACGACTAGCGGGAGGACCGGTACGCAGTATTTT. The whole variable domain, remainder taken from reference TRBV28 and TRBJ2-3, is DVKVTQSSRYLVKRTGEKVFLECVQDMDHENMFWYRQDPGLGLRLIYFSYDVKMKEKGDIPEGYSVSREKKERFSLILESASTNQTSMYLCASTTTSGRTGTQYFGPGTRLTVL.

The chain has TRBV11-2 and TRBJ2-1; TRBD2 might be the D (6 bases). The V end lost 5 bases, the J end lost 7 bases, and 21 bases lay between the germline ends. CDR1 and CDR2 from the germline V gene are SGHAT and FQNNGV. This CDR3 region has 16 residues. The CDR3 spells CASSDDPGLIGNEQFF. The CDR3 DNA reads TGTGCCAGCAGCGACGACCCGGGACTCATTGGTAATGAGCAGTTCTTC.

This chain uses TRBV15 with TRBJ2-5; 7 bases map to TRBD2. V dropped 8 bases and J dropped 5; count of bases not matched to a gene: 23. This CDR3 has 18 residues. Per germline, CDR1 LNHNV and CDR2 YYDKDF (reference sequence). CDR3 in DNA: TGTGCCACCGTAAATCTAGCGGTTTGGTCAAGCCCCGGGGAGACCCAGTACTTC. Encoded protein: CATVNLAVWSSPGETQYF.

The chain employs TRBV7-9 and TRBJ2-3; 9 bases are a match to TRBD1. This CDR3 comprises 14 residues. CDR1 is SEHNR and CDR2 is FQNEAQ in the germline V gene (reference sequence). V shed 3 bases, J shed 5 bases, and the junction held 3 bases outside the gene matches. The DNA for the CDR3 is TGTGCCAGCAGCTTGTACAGGGGGCAAGATACGCAGTATTTT. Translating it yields CASSLYRGQDTQYF.